The T cell receptor beta chain under discussion was sequenced for a study of shared clonotypes between healthy human individuals. Broader study findings: Lower generation probabilities were found for non-shared clonotypes than for those shared by all four donors. Naive CD4 clonotypes overlapped across a few donors at roughly 5.1%.

It was into CD45RA+ naive and CD45RA-negative memory subsets that the CD4+ cells were split. Template for every sorted-subset replicate PCR totaled roughly 210 ng DNA, 25,000 to 35,000 T cell genomes. Using immunoSEQ multiplex PCR, the repertoire was profiled, and TCRdb retains in-frame clones only, with some absent. The data contain some 630,000 clones, roughly 70% of them seen just once; the ten biggest clones take up 1.8%. Note on this clone: Its cognate antigen is unknown.

The V and J ends lost 5 bases and 0 bases respectively, with 13 bases between them. This CDR3 is built from 16 residues. Germline CDR1 is SGHTA and CDR2 is FQGNSA. The chain recombines TRBV7-2 with TRBJ2-2; D ambiguous. The sample taken for sequencing was memory CD4+ T cells sorted from blood. Subset reported: CD45RA-negative fraction. This clonotype was sampled from a woman aged 25 to 39 in good health. This CDR3 reads CASSLIRQTNTGELFF. Here the CDR3 DNA reads TGTGCCAGCAGCCTCATTAGGCAGACGAACACCGGGGAGCTGTTTTTT. Looking up the rest from reference TRBV7-2 and TRBJ2-2 gives the full variable domain: GAGVSQSPSNKVTEKGKDVELRCDPISGHTALYWYRQSLGQGLEFLIYFQGNSAPDKSGLPSDRFSAERTGGSVSTLTIQRTQQEDSAVYLCASSLIRQTNTGELFFGEGSRLTVL.